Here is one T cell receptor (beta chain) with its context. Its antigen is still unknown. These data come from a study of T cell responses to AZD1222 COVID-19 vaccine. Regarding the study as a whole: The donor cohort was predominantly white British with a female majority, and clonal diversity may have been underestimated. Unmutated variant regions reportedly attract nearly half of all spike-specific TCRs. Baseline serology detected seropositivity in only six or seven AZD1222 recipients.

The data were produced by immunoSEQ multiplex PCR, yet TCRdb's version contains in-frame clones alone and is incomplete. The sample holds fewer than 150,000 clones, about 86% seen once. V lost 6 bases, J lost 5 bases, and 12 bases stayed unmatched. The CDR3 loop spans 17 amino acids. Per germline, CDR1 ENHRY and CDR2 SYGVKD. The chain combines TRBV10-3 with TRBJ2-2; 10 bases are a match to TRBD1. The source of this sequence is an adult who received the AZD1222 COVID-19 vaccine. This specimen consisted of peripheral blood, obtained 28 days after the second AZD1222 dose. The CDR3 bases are TGTGCCATCAGCCTTAAGACAGGGGGCGCCGATACCGGGGAGCTGTTTTTT. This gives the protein CAISLKTGGADTGELFF.